Below are 18 T cell receptor beta chains sequenced from a single sample in a study of OX40 agonist ivuxolimab in advanced cancers. Generated by immunoSEQ multiplex PCR, the TCRdb table keeps only in-frame clones and is missing some. The table lists 55,000 to 70,000 clones, 86% of them singletons. This sample comprised CD4+ or CD8+ T cells sorted from blood, obtained in a trial of the OX40 agonist ivuxolimab. The receptors shown here come from an adult with an advanced solid tumor such as melanoma, head and neck, liver or kidney cancer.

This rearrangement joins TRBV5-1 to TRBJ1-1; 8 nucleotides agree with TRBD1. CDR1 SGHRS and CDR2 YFSETQ come from the germline V gene. This CDR3 is built from 13 residues. Trimming at V came to 4 bases and at J to 4 bases, leaving 3 bases not matched to a gene. The DNA for the CDR3 is TGCGCCAGCAGCAGGCAGGGGGCCACTGAAGCTTTCTTT. It is translated as CASSRQGATEAFF.

This rearrangement joins TRBV4-1 to TRBJ2-2; D gene unclear. The V gene's germline CDR1 is MGHRA and CDR2 YSYEKL. This CDR3 region has 15 residues. V was shortened by 2 bases and J by 2 bases, with 9 bases between the two germline ends. CDR3 in amino acids: CASSQIRANTGELFF. The CDR3 DNA follows: TGCGCCAGCAGCCAAATAAGAGCTAACACCGGGGAGCTGTTTTTT.

The count of this clone is one. The chain employs TRBV5-1 and TRBJ2-1, with TRBD1 matching over 8 bases. Germline values: CDR1 SGHRS, CDR2 YFSETQ. After removal of 10 bases from V and 5 bases from J, the junction contained 11 bases not matched to a gene. This CDR3 has 14 residues. Here the CDR3 reads CASFQGARNNEQFF. The CDR3 bases are TGCGCCTCCTTCCAGGGGGCGCGGAACAATGAGCAGTTCTTC.

V usage is TRBV5-6 and J usage is TRBJ2-3; 8 bases map to TRBD1. V lost 0 bases to trimming and J lost 1 base; unmatched junction nucleotides: 4. Germline CDR1 SGHDT, CDR2 YYEEEE. This CDR3 region has 16 residues. The CDR3 is CASSLVDRGGTDTQYF. CDR3 DNA: TGTGCCAGCAGCTTGGTAGACAGGGGAGGCACAGATACGCAGTATTTT.

This clone appeared a single time. The chain joins TRBV18 to TRBJ1-2, with D maybe TRBD1 (6 bases). The V end was cut by 6 bases, the J end by 4 bases, with 18 bases between. This CDR3 is built from 15 residues. Germline CDR1 reads KGHSH; CDR2 reads LQKENI. CDR3 residues: CASSPFDRPPYGYTF. In DNA form, the CDR3 reads TGTGCCAGCTCCCCCTTTGACAGGCCGCCCTATGGCTACACCTTC.

The rearrangement uses TRBV18 and TRBJ2-3; the D is unclear. The CDR3 contains 13 residues. V was clipped by 2 bases and J by 6 bases, with 9 bases between them. The V gene's germline CDR1 is KGHSH and CDR2 LQKENI. The CDR3 protein is CASSPSIGDTQYF. CDR3 in DNA: TGTGCCAGCTCACCATCCATAGGGGATACGCAGTATTTT.

This clone appeared a single time. The chain carries TRBV6-4 and TRBJ1-5; tentative D call: TRBD1 (5 bases). Germline-derived CDR1 and CDR2 are MRHNA and SNTAGT. Trimming took 3 bases from V and 3 from J, leaving 12 bases between them. This CDR3 is 15 amino acids long. The CDR3 coding sequence is TGTGCCAGCAGTGAGGACGACAGTCACAATCAGCCCCAGCATTTT. It encodes CASSEDDSHNQPQHF.

The CDR3 loop is CASSWTAGSGELFF. Written as DNA, the CDR3 is TGCGCCAGCAGCTGGACAGCCGGCAGCGGGGAGCTGTTTTTT. The chain combines TRBV5-1 with TRBJ2-2; D is perhaps TRBD1 (6 bases). The CDR3 has 14 residues. V gave up 3 bases and J gave up 7 bases, with 13 bases separating them. Germline CDR1 SGHRS, CDR2 YFSETQ.

The rearrangement links TRBV4-2 to TRBJ1-1, with a possible D match to TRBD1 (5 bases). This CDR3 is 16 amino acids long. The V gene's germline CDR1 is LGHNA and CDR2 YNFKEQ. Deletions cut 0 bases from V and 0 bases from J, with 11 bases between. The CDR3 reads CASSQDHRGLNTEAFF. The CDR3 nucleotides read TGTGCCAGCAGCCAAGATCATCGGGGGTTGAACACTGAAGCTTTCTTT.

This clone was found a few times. The chain uses TRBV29-1 and TRBJ2-2; D is unresolved. From germline, CDR1 is SQVTM and CDR2 ANQGSEA. Trimming cost V 4 bases and J 6 bases, with 9 bases left between them. The CDR3 is made up of 12 amino acids. CDR3 loop: CSVVALPGELFF. The CDR3 bases are TGCAGCGTTGTAGCTTTGCCCGGGGAGCTGTTTTTT.

The J gene is TRBJ1-1, the V gene TRBV11-2; D is undetermined. The CDR3 loop spans 17 amino acids. The germline V gene encodes CDR1 SGHAT and CDR2 FQNNGV. V was cut by 1 base and J by 6 bases, with 21 bases left in between. The CDR3 DNA reads TGTGCCAGCAGCTTAGCCACTTGGAGGCAGCCGGCTGCTGAAGCTTTCTTT. Its protein is CASSLATWRQPAAEAFF.

The DNA for the CDR3 is TGTGCCAGCAGCCCCCGCGGGGGAGAGACCCAGTACTTC. Translating it yields CASSPRGGETQYF. The chain links TRBV9 to TRBJ2-5; 7 bases match TRBD2. CDR3 length equals 13 residues. Germline V CDR1 and CDR2: SGDLS, YYNGEE. Trimming cost V 4 bases and J 4 bases; bases outside gene matches: 4.

CDR3 sequence (DNA): TGTGCCAGCAGACTCCGGACGGCTATCACCGGGGAGCTGTTTTTT. Protein product: CASRLRTAITGELFF. The gene calls are TRBV2 and TRBJ2-2; unclear D gene. The V and J ends lost 6 bases and 4 bases respectively, with 15 bases between them. In germline, CDR1 is SNHLY, CDR2 FYNNEI. The CDR3 runs to 15 residues.

The chain uses TRBV18 and TRBJ1-3, with D possibly matching TRBD1 (5 bases). V shed 4 bases and J shed 4 bases, with 14 bases lying between them. This CDR3 is built from 15 residues. Germline V CDR1 and CDR2: KGHSH, LQKENI. CDR3 sequence reads: CASSLPGTSGNTIYF. CDR3 nucleotide sequence: TGTGCCAGCTCACTACCCGGGACGAGCGGAAACACCATATATTTT.

The chain couples TRBV4-1 to TRBJ2-3, with TRBD2 identical over 9 bases. Germline CDR1 and CDR2: MGHRA and YSYEKL. This CDR3 spans 18 amino acids. The ends lost 2 bases at V and 4 bases at J; junction bases unmatched: 13. As DNA, the CDR3 is TGCGCCAGCAGCCAAATAAATTTGGGACTAGCCGGCCCAGATACGCAGTATTTT. Translated: CASSQINLGLAGPDTQYF.

This clone has only one observation. The V gene is TRBV18, the J gene TRBJ1-1; maybe TRBD1 (5 bases). The CDR3 extends over 13 amino acids. V dropped 4 bases and J dropped 2 bases, with 8 bases sitting between them. Germline CDR1 and CDR2: KGHSH and LQKENI. The CDR3 DNA sequence: TGTGCCAGCTCACGAGGGGTCAACACTGAAGCTTTCTTT. Its protein is CASSRGVNTEAFF.

This clone showed up just once. V gene TRBV7-9 combines with J gene TRBJ1-2; D remains ambiguous. CDR3 length: 13 amino acids. The V end lost 1 base, the J end lost 2 bases, and 5 bases lay between the germline ends. The V gene's germline CDR1 is SEHNR and CDR2 FQNEAQ (reference sequence). The CDR3 coding sequence is TGTGCCAGCAGCTTAGGTGCCAACTATGGCTACACCTTC. This translates into CASSLGANYGYTF.

The rearrangement uses TRBV2 and TRBJ2-2; maybe TRBD1 (6 bases). Germline V gene sequence: CDR1 SNHLY, CDR2 FYNNEI. Trimming cost V 8 bases and J 4 bases, with 14 bases left between them. The CDR3 is 14 amino acids. The CDR3 loop reads CASRPGHITGELFF. The CDR3 region has the DNA TGTGCCAGCCGTCCGGGACACATCACCGGGGAGCTGTTTTTT.